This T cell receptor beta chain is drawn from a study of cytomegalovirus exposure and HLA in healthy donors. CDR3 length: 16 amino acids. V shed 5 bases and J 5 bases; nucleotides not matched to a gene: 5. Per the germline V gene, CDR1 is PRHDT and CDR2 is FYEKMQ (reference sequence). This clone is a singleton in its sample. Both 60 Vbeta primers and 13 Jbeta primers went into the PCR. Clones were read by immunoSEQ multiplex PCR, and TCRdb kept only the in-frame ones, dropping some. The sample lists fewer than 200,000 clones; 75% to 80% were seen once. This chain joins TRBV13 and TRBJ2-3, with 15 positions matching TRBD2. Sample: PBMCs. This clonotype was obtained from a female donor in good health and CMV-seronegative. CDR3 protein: CASSRTSGGARDTQYF. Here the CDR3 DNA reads TGTGCCAGCAGCCGGACTAGCGGGGGGGCCCGAGATACGCAGTATTTT.